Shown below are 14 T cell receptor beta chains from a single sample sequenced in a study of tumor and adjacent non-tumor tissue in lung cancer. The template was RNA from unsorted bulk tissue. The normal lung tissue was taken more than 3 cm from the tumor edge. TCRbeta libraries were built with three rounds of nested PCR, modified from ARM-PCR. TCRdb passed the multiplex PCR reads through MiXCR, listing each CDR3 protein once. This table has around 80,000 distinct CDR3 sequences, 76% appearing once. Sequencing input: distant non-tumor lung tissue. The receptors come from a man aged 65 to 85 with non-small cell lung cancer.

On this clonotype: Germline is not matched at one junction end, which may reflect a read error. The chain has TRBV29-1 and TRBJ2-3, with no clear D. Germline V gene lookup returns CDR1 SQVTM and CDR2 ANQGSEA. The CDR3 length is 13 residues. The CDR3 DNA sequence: TGCAACGTTGCGTGGGCCACTCCGTGTACGCAGTATTTT. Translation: CNVAWATPCTQYF.

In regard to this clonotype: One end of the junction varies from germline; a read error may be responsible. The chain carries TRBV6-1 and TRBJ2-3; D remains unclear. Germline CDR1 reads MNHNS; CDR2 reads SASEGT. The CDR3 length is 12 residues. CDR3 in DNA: TGTGACAGCATTGAATCCAGTTTTACACAGTATTTT. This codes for CDSIESSFTQYF.

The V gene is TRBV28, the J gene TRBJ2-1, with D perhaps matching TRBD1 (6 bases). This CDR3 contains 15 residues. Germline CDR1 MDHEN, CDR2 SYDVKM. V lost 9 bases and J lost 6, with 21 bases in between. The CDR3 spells CASSLTTGWSNEQFF. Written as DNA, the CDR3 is TGTGCCAGTAGTCTCACGACAGGTTGGAGCAATGAGCAGTTCTTC.

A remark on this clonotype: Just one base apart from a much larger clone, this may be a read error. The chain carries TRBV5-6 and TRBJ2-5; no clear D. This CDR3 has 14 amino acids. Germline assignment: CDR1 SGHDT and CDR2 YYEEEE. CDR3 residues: CAISFITAGETQYF. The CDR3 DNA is TGTGCCATCAGCTTTATTACGGCTGGGGAGACCCAGTACTTC.

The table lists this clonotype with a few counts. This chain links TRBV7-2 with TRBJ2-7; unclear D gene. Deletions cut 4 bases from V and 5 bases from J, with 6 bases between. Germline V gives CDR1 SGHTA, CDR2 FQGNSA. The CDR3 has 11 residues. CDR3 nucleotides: TGTGCCAGCAGCTCAATGCACGAGCAGTACTTC. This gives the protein CASSSMHEQYF.

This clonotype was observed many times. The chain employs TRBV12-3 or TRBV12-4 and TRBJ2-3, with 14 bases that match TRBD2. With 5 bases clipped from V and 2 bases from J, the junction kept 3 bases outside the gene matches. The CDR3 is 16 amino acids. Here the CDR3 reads CASSRLAGGFTDTQYF. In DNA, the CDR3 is TGTGCCAGCAGTCGACTAGCGGGAGGGTTCACAGATACGCAGTATTTT.

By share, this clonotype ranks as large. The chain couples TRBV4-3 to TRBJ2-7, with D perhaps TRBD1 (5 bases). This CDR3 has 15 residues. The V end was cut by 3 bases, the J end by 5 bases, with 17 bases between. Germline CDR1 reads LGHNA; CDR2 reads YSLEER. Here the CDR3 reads CASSHTTKGFHEQYF. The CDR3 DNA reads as TGCGCCAGCAGCCACACCACCAAGGGGTTCCACGAGCAGTACTTC.

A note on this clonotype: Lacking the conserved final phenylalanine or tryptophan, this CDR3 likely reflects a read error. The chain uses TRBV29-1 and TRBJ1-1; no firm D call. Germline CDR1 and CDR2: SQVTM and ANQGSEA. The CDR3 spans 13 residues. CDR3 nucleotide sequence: TGCAGCGTTGTTATCCAGATGAACACTGGAGCTTTCATT. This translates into CSVVIQMNTGAFI.

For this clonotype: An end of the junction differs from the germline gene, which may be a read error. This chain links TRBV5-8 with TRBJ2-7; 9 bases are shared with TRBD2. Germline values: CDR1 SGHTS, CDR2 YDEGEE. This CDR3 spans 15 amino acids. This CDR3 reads CASSFGGLAIREHYF. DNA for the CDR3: TGTGCCAGCAGCTTTGGGGGACTAGCAATTCGGGAGCACTACTTC.

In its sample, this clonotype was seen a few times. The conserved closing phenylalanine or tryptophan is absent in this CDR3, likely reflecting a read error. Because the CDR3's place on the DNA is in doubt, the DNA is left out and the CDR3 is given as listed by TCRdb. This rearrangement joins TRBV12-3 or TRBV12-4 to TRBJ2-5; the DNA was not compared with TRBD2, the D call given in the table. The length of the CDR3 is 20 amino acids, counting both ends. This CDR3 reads CASRKSDHPTGGLPQETHYL.

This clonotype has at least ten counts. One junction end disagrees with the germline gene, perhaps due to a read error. This CDR3 is CARSLDQGAPYEKYF. The CDR3 DNA reads as TGTGCCAGAAGCTTAGATCAGGGGGCACCCTACGAGAAGTACTTC. The rearrangement joins TRBV11-2 to TRBJ2-7, with 8 bases matching TRBD1. Germline CDR1 is SGHAT and CDR2 is FQNNGV. The length of the CDR3 is 15 residues. Together with reference TRBV11-2 and TRBJ2-7, the CDR3 gives the full variable domain: EAGVAQSPRYKIIEKRQSVAFWCNPISGHATLYWYQQILGQGPKLLIQFQNNGVVDDSQLPKDRFSAERLKGVDSTLKIQPAKLEDSAVYLCARSLDQGAPYEKYFGPGTRLTVT.

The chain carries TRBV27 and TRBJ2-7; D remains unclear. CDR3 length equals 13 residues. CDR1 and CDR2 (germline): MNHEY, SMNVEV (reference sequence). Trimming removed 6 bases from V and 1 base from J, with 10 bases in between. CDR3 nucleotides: TGTGCCAGCAGGCCTTTAGATTCCTACGAGCAGTACTTC. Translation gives CASRPLDSYEQYF.

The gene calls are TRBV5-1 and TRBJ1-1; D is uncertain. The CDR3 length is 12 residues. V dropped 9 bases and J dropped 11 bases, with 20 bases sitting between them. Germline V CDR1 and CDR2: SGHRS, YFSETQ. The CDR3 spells CAKSLDGLGAFF. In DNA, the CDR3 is TGCGCCAAGAGCTTGGACGGGTTGGGGGCTTTCTTT.

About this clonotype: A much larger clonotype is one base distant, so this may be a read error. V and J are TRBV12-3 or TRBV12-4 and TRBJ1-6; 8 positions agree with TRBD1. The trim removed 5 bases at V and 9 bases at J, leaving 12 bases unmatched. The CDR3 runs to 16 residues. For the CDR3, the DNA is TGTGCCAGCAGTCCCGGGACAGGTAGTAACGCTTCACCCCTCCACTTT. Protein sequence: CASSPGTGSNASPLHF.